The 9 T cell receptor beta chains reported below all come from one sample, sequenced in a study of beta chain features in type 1 diabetes. Sequenced material consisted of expressed TCRB transcripts (all of the isolated RNA was reverse transcribed). Assay: immunoSEQ multiplex PCR; the TCRdb copy retains only in-frame clones and omits some. The sample consists of hundreds of thousands of clones, about a sixth of them appearing once. The sample taken for sequencing was naive CD4+ T cells from blood. Every receptor here comes from a man aged 18 to 30 in good health.

This CDR3 reads CASREDRVRGFGKQYF. The CDR3, as DNA: TGTGCCAGCAGGGAGGACAGGGTTCGCGGATTCGGGAAGCAGTATTTT. V usage is TRBV25-1 and J usage is TRBJ2-3; 8 bases are a match to TRBD1. The germline gives CDR1 MGHDK, CDR2 SYGVNS. The length of the CDR3 is 16 residues. V shed 6 bases and J 11 bases; nucleotides not matched to a gene: 19.

In this sample, this clone turned up a few times. The chain couples TRBV28 to TRBJ1-2; D call uncertain. The ends were cut back, 6 bases at V and 4 bases at J, with 15 bases in the middle. This CDR3 has 14 residues. CDR1 and CDR2 (germline): MDHEN, SYDVKM. The CDR3 coding sequence is TGTGCCAGCAGGGCTGGTCGGGTCGCCTATGGCTACACCTTC. Amino acid sequence: CASRAGRVAYGYTF.

The chain uses TRBV12-5 and TRBJ1-2, with D tentatively TRBD1 (5 bases). Germline assignment: CDR1 LGHNT and CDR2 FRNRAP. This CDR3 is built from 14 residues. V was clipped by 0 bases and J by 4 bases, with 9 bases between them. CDR3: CASGLVGATYGYTF. In nucleotides, the CDR3 is TGTGCTAGTGGTTTGGTAGGGGCCACCTATGGCTACACCTTC.

This clone has more than one count but fewer than ten. The chain recombines TRBV7-2 with TRBJ2-5, with TRBD1 identical over 7 bases. Germline lookup yields CDR1 SGHTA and CDR2 FQGNSA. The CDR3 spans 13 residues. The V and J ends lost 3 bases and 3 bases, in that order; junction bases with no gene match: 1. The CDR3 nucleotides read TGTGCCAGCAGCTTTGACAGGGAAGAGACCCAGTACTTC. Its protein is CASSFDREETQYF.

J is TRBJ1-5 and V is TRBV23-1; D might be TRBD1 (6 bases). TRBV23-1 is known as an ORF, though its function is uncertain. This CDR3 is built from 13 residues. V lost 3 bases, J lost 8 bases, and 11 bases lay in between. The CDR3 nucleotides read TGCGCCAGCAGTCATAAGGGGGGGGAGCCCCAGCATTTT. Its protein is CASSHKGGEPQHF.

The chain employs TRBV7-9 and TRBJ2-5; D uncertain. The J call is in doubt because the DNA end fits TRBJ2-7 better. This CDR3 contains 12 residues. CDR1 is SEHNR, CDR2 FQNEAQ, per germline (reference sequence). The CDR3 is CASSPANDEQYF. CDR3 nucleotide sequence: TGTGCCAGCAGCCCCGCAAACGACGAGCAGTACTTC.

The CDR3 protein is CASGRKTNEKLFF. CDR3 nucleotides: TGTGCCAGCGGCCGTAAGACTAATGAAAAACTGTTTTTT. V gene TRBV6-5 combines with J gene TRBJ1-4; no clear D gene. In germline, CDR1 is MNHEY, CDR2 SVGAGI. The V and J ends lost 8 bases and 2 bases respectively, with 9 bases between them. This CDR3 is 13 amino acids long.

This clone appeared a few times. The V and J genes are TRBV7-9 and TRBJ2-5, with 8 nucleotides matching TRBD1. This CDR3 has 15 residues. CDR1 SEHNR and CDR2 FQNEAQ come from the germline V gene (reference sequence). With V trimmed by 4 bases and J by 2 bases, 6 bases remained unmatched. The CDR3: CASSSGWTGQETQYF. The DNA for the CDR3 is TGTGCCAGCAGCTCTGGGTGGACAGGGCAAGAGACCCAGTACTTC.

This clone was seen a handful of times. The V gene is TRBV4-1, the J gene TRBJ2-2, with TRBD1 matching 7 bases. Germline V gene lookup returns CDR1 MGHRA and CDR2 YSYEKL. This CDR3 region has 15 residues. Trimming at V came to 1 base and at J to 7 bases, leaving 6 bases not matched to a gene. The CDR3 nucleotides read TGCGCCAGCAGCCAAGCTGACAGGGAAAGCGGGGAGCTGTTTTTT. Translating gives CASSQADRESGELFF.